This entry concerns a single TCR beta chain. Its antigen is still unknown. These data originate in a study of OX40 agonist ivuxolimab in advanced cancers. As for the study in general: Six ivuxolimab dose levels, 0.01 to 10 mg/kg, were given intravenously every 2 weeks. The dose-escalation cohort had hepatocellular carcinoma, melanoma, renal cell or head and neck cancer. Findings of the study overall: Nonresponders, in some cases, also had low normalized T-cell clonal expansion.

V gave up 4 bases and J gave up 6 bases, with 7 bases separating them. The CDR3 is made up of 12 amino acids. The germline CDR1 and CDR2 sequences are SGHRS and YFSETQ. Data came from immunoSEQ multiplex PCR; TCRdb stores just in-frame clones and leaves some out. The table shows 82,000 or so clones, with roughly 90% occurring only once. The sequences come from CD4+ or CD8+ T cells sorted from blood, collected in a trial of the OX40 agonist ivuxolimab. The sequence was obtained from an adult with an advanced solid tumor such as melanoma, head and neck, liver or kidney cancer. This sequence joins TRBV5-1 and TRBJ2-2; unclear D gene. CDR3 nucleotide sequence: TGCGCCAGCAGCGTTCCCCCCGGGGAGCTGTTTTTT. This translates into CASSVPPGELFF.